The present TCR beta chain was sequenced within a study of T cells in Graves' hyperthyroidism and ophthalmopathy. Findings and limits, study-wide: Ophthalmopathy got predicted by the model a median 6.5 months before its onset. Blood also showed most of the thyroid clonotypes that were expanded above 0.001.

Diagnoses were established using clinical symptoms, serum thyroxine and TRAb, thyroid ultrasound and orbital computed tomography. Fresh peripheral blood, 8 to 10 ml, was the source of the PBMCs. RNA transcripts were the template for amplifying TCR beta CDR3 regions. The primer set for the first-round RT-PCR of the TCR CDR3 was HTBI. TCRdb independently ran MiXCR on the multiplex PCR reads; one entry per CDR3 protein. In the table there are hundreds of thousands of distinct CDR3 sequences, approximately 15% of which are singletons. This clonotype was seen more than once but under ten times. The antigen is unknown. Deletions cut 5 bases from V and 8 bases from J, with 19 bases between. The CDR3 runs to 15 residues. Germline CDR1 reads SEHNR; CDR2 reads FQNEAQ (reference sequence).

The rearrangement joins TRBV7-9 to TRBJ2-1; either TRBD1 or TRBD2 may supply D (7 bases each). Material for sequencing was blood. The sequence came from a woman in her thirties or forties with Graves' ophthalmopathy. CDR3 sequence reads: CASSPGGGPRHEQFF. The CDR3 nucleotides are TGTGCCAGCAGCCCAGGGGGGGGGCCTCGTCATGAGCAGTTCTTC.